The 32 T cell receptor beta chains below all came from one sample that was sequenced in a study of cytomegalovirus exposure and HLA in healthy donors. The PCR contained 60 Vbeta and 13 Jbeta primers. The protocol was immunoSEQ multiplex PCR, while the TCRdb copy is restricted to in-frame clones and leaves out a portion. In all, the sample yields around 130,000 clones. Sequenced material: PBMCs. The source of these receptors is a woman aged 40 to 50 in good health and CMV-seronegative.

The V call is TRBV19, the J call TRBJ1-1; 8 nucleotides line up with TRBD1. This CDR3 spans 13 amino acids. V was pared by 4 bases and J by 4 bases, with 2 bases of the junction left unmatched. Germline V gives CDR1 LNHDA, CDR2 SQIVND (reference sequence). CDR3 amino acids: CASSTDRGTEAFF. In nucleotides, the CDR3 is TGTGCCAGTAGTACAGACAGGGGCACTGAAGCTTTCTTT.

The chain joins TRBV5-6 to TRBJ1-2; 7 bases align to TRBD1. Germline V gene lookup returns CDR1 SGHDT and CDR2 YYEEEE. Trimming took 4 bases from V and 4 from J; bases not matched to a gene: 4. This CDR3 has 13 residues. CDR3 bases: TGTGCCAGCAGCCCGGGACAGAGCTATGGCTACACCTTC. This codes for CASSPGQSYGYTF.

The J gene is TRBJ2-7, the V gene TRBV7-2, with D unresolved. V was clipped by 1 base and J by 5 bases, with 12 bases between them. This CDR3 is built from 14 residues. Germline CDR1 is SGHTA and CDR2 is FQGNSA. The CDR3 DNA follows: TGTGCCAGCAGCTTAGGGGCCCCGCCCAACGAGCAGTACTTC. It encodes CASSLGAPPNEQYF.

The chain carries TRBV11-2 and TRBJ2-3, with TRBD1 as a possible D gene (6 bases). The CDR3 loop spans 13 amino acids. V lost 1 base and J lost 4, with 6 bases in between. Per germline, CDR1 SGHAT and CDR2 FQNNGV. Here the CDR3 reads CASSLGGPDTQYF. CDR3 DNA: TGTGCCAGCAGCTTAGGGGGGCCAGATACGCAGTATTTT.

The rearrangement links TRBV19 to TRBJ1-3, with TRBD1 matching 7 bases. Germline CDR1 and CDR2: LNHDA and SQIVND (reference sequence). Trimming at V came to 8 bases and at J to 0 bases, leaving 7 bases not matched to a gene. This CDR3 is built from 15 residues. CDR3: CASLSTGVSGNTIYF. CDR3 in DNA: TGTGCCAGTCTCTCCACAGGGGTCTCTGGAAACACCATATATTTT.

CDR3 DNA sequence: TGTGCCAGCAGTGCAACCTGGAGACTAGCTAACGAGCAGTACTTC. Translated: CASSATWRLANEQYF. This rearrangement joins TRBV28 to TRBJ2-7; 7 bases are a match to TRBD2. The V gene's germline CDR1 is MDHEN and CDR2 SYDVKM. This CDR3 comprises 15 residues. Losses at the gene ends were 5 bases for V and 5 bases for J; bases not matched to a gene: 12.

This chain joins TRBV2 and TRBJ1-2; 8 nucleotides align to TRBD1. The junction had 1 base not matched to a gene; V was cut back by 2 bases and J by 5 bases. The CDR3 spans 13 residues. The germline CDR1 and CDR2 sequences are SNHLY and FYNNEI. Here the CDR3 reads CASSEQGAYGYTF. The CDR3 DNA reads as TGTGCCAGCAGTGAACAGGGGGCTTATGGCTACACCTTC.

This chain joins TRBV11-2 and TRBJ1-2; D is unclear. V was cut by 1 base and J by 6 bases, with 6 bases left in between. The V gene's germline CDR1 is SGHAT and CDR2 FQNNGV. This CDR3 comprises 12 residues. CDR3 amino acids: CASSLGGNGYTF. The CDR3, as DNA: TGTGCCAGCAGCTTAGGAGGGAATGGCTACACCTTC.

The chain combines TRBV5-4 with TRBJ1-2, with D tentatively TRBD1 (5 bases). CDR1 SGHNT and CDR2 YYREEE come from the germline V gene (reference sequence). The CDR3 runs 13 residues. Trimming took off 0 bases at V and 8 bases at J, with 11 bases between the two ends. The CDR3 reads CASSLGTGEGYTF. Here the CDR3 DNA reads TGTGCCAGCAGCTTGGGGACGGGGGAGGGCTACACCTTC.

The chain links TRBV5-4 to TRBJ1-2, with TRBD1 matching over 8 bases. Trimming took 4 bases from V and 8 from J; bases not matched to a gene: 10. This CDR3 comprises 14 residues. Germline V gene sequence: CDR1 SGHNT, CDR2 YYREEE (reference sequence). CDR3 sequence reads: CASSAPGGAGGYTF. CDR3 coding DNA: TGTGCCAGCAGCGCGCCAGGGGGCGCAGGAGGCTACACCTTC.

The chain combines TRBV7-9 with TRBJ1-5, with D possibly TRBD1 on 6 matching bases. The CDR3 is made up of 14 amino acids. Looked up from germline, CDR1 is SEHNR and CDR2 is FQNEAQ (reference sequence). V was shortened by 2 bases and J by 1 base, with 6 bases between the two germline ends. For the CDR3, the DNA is TGTGCCAGCAGCTTAAGGGGGAGCAATCAGCCCCAGCATTTT. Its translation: CASSLRGSNQPQHF. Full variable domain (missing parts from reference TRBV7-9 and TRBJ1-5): DTGVSQNPRHKITKRGQNVTFRCDPISEHNRLYWYRQTLGQGPEFLTYFQNEAQLEKSRLLSDRFSAERPKGSFSTLEIQRTEQGDSAMYLCASSLRGSNQPQHFGDGTRLSIL.

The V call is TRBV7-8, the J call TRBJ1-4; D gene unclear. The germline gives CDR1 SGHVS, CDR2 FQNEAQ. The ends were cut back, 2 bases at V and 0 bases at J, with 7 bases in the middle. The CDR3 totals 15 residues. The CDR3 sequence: CASSLISTTNEKLFF. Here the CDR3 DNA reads TGTGCCAGCAGCTTAATTAGTACAACTAATGAAAAACTGTTTTTT. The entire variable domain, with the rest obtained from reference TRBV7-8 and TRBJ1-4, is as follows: GAGVSQSPRYKVAKRGQDVALRCDPISGHVSLFWYQQALGQGPEFLTYFQNEAQLDKSGLPSDRFFAERPEGSVSTLKIQRTQQEDSAVYLCASSLISTTNEKLFFGSGTQLSVL.

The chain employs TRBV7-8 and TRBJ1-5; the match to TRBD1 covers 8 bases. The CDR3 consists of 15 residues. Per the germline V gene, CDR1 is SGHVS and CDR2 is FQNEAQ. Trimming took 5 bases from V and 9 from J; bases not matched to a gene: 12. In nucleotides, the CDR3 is TGTGCCAGCAGCCCGCTCGGACAGGGTCTAGGGCCCCAGCATTTT. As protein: CASSPLGQGLGPQHF.

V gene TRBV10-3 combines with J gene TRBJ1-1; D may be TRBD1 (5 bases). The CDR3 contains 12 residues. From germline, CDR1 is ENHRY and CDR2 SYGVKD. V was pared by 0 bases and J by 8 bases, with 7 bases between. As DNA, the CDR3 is TGTGCCATCAGTGAGTCACACAGGGAAGCTTTCTTT. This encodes CAISESHREAFF.

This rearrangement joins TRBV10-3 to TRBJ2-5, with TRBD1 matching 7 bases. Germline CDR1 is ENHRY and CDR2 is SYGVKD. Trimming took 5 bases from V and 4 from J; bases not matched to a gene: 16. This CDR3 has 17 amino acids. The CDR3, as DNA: TGTGCCATCAGTAACATCTCCGGGACAGCTGGAGGAGAGACCCAGTACTTC. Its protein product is CAISNISGTAGGETQYF.

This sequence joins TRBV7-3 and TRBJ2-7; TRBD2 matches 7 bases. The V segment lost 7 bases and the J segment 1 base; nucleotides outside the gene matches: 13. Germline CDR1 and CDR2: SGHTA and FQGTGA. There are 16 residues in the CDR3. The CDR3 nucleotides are TGTGCCAGCATCCTCTCGGGGGGTCAAAATTCCTACGAGCAGTACGTC. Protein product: CASILSGGQNSYEQYV.

The DNA for the CDR3 is TGCGCCAGCAGCTTGCTGACAGATTACGACAATGAGCAGTTCTTC. Residues: CASSLLTDYDNEQFF. This chain connects TRBV5-1 to TRBJ2-1, with D perhaps matching TRBD1 (5 bases). This CDR3 has 15 residues. Germline values: CDR1 SGHRS, CDR2 YFSETQ. Trimming left V 1 base short and J 5 bases short, with 13 bases between.

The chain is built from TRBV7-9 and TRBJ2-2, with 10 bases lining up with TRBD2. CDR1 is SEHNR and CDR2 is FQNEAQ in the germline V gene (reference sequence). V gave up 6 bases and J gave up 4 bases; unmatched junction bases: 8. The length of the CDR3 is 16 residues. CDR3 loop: CASSIRASGSTGELFF. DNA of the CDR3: TGTGCCAGCAGTATTAGGGCTAGCGGGAGCACCGGGGAGCTGTTTTTT.

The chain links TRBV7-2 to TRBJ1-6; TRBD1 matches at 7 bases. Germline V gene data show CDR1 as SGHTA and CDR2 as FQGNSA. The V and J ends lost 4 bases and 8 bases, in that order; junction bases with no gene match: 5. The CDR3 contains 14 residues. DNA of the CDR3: TGTGCCAGCAGCTCCCGACAGGGTCATTCACCCCTCCACTTT. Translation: CASSSRQGHSPLHF.

The CDR3 DNA sequence: TGTGCCAGCAACCAGGGGTTGGGGCGAGATTCACCCCTCCACTTT. It specifies CASNQGLGRDSPLHF. This sequence joins TRBV6-1 and TRBJ1-6; maybe TRBD1 (6 bases). Trimming left V 7 bases short and J 8 bases short, with 18 bases between. CDR3 size: 15 residues. Germline CDR1 reads MNHNS; CDR2 reads SASEGT.

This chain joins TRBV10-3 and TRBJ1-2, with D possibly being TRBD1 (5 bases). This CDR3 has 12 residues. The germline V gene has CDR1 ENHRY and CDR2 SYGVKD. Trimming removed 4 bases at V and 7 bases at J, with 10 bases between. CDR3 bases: TGTGCCATCAGTGGGGGGAGGGGTGGCTACACCTTC. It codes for CAISGGRGGYTF.

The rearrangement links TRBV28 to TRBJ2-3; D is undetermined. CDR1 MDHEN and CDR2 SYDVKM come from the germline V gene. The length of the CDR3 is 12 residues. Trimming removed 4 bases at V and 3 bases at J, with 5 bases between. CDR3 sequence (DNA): TGTGCCAGCAGTTACGGGACAGATACGCAGTATTTT. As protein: CASSYGTDTQYF. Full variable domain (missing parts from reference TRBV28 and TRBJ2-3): DVKVTQSSRYLVKRTGEKVFLECVQDMDHENMFWYRQDPGLGLRLIYFSYDVKMKEKGDIPEGYSVSREKKERFSLILESASTNQTSMYLCASSYGTDTQYFGPGTRLTVL.

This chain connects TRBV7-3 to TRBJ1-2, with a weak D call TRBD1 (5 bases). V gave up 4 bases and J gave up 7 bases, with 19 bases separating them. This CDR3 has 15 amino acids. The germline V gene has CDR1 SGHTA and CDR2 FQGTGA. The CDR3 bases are TGTGCCAGCAGCTCCGGCCCCGCAGGGCGGTTTGGCTACACCTTC. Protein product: CASSSGPAGRFGYTF.

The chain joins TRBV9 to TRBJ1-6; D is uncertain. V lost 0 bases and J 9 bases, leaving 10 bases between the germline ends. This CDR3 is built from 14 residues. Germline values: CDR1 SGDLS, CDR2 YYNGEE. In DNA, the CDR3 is TGTGCCAGCAGCGTAGATCACAACCTTTCACCCCTCCACTTT. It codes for CASSVDHNLSPLHF.

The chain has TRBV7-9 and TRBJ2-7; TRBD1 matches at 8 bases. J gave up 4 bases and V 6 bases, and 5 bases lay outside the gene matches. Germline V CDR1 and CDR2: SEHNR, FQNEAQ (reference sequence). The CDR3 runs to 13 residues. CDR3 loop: CASSRTGPYEQYF. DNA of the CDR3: TGTGCCAGCAGTAGGACAGGGCCATACGAGCAGTACTTC.

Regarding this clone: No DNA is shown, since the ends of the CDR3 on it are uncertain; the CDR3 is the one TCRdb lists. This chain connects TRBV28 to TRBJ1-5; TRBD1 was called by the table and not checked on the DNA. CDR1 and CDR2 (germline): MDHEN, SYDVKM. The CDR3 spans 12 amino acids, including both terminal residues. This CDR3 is CASSFLADPQHF.

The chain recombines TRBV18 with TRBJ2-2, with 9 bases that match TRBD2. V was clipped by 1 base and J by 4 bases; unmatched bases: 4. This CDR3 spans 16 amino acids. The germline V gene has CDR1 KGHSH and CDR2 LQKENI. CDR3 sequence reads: CASSPQRGAPTGELFF. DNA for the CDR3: TGTGCCAGCTCACCACAGCGGGGGGCCCCCACCGGGGAGCTGTTTTTT.

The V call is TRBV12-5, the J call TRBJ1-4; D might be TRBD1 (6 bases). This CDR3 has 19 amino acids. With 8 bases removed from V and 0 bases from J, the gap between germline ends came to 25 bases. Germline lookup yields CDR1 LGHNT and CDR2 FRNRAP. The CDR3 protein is CASQGPETGEHTTNEKLFF. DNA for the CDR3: TGTGCTAGTCAAGGTCCGGAGACAGGTGAACACACAACTAATGAAAAACTGTTTTTT.

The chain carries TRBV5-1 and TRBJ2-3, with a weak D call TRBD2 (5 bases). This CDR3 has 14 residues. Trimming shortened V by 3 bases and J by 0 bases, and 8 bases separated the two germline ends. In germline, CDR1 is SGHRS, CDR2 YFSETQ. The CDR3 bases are TGCGCCAGCAGCTGGGCGGGTAGCACAGATACGCAGTATTTT. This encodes CASSWAGSTDTQYF.

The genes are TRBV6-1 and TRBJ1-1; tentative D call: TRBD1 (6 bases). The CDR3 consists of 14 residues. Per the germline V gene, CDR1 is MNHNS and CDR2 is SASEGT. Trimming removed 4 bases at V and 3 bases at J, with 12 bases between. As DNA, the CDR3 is TGTGCCAGCAGTGTTATACAGGGACACACTGAAGCTTTCTTT. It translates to CASSVIQGHTEAFF.

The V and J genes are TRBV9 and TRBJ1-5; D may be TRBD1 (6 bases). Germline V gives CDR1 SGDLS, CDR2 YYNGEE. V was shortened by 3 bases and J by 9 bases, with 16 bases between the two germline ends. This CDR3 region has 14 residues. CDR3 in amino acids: CASSGLSRGGPQHF. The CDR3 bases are TGTGCCAGCAGCGGGCTGTCCAGGGGTGGGCCCCAGCATTTT.

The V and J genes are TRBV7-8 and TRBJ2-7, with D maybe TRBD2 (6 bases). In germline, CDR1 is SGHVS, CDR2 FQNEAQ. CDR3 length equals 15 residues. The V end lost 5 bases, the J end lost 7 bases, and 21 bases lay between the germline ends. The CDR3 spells CASSQGPGVAGEQYV. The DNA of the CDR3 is TGTGCCAGCAGCCAAGGGCCCGGGGTCGCGGGGGAGCAGTACGTC.